This T cell receptor beta chain was recorded in a study of CD8+ T cells in alopecia areata. The study, taken as a whole, reports: The study found TCR sharing across patients less clear than in mice, possibly for HLA reasons.

Germline CDR1 is NSQYPW and CDR2 is LRSPGD (reference sequence). The CDR3 is 15 residues long. The table lists this clone with a few counts. Its antigen is currently unknown. Any gene name here is a mouse gene name. The CDR3 end lies 4 residues beyond the end of the read and is filled in from the germline J gene. It was cDNA, reverse transcribed from extracted RNA, that served as the sequencing template. Produced via immunoSEQ multiplex PCR; TCRdb's table is partial and in-frame only. Singletons are absent from the sample, which has roughly 120,000 clones. What was sequenced was lesional skin. This TCR derives from a C3H/HeJ mouse with alopecia areata. This mouse strain has H2-k as its MHC haplotype. V gene TRBV1 combines with J gene TRBJ2-7; 10 positions agree with TRBD1. CDR3 DNA, as far as it was read: TGCACCTGCAGTGCTATAGGGACAGGGGTTTAT. This sequence encodes CTCSAIGTGVY. The full CDR3 is CTCSAIGTGVYEQYF.